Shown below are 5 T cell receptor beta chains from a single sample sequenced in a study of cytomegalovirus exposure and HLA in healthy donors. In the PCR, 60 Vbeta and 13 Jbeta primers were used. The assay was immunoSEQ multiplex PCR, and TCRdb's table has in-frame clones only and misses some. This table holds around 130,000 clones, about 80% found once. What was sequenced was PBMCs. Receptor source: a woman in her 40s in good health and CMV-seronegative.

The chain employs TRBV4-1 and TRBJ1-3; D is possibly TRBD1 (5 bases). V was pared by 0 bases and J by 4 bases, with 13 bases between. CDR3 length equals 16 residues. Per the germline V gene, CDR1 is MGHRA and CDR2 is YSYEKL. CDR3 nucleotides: TGCGCCAGCAGCCAAGACTTGAAGGGGTTGGGAAACACCATATATTTT. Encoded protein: CASSQDLKGLGNTIYF.

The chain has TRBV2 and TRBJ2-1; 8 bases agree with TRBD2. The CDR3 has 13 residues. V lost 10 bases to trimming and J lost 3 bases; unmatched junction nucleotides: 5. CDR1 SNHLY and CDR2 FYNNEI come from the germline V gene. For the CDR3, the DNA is TGTGCCACCCTGGCGGGGGGCTACAATGAGCAGTTCTTC. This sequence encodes CATLAGGYNEQFF.

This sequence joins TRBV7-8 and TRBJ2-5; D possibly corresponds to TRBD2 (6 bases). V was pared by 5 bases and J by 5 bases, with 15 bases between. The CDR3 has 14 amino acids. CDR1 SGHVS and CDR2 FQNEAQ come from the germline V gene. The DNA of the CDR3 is TGTGCCAGCAGCCACGGTTGGGGGGAGGAGACCCAGTACTTC. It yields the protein CASSHGWGEETQYF.

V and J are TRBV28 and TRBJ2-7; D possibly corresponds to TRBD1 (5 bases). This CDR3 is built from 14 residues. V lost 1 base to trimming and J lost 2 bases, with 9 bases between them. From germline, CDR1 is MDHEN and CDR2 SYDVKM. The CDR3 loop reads CASSLSQGTYEQYF. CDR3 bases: TGTGCCAGCAGTTTATCCCAGGGAACCTACGAGCAGTACTTC.

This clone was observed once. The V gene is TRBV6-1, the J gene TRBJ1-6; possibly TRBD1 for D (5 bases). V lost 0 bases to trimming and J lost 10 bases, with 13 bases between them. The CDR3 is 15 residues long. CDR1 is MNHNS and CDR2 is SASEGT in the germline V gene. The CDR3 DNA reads TGTGCCAGCAGTGAAGCTGGCCAGGGAGGATCACCCCTCCACTTT. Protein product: CASSEAGQGGSPLHF.